Listed below are T cell receptor beta chains from one sample, sequenced in a study of identical twins. MiXCR, run by TCRdb on the 5' RACE reads, gives a single entry per CDR3 protein. Of hundreds of thousands of distinct CDR3 sequences listed, around 21% were seen once; the top ten hold 4% to 5.5%. Separately, the same data were catalogued under a study of T cells expressing NK-cell markers.

The source material was PBMCs. These receptors originate from a woman aged 18-35 years in good health. CDR3s include the opening cysteine and the closing phenylalanine or tryptophan. The D gene is left open where the match is weak. Rows give clone size only sometimes, using once, few, many, or a class for an expanded clone.

D gene	clone size	V gene	J gene	CDR3 protein	CDR3 DNA
-	-	TRBV11-2	TRBJ2-3	CASSLDYWDIGHTQYF	TGTGCCAGCAGCTTAGATTATTGGGACATCGGGCATACGCAGTATTTT
-	-	TRBV7-2	TRBJ1-1	CASSLYSVGAEAFF	TGTGCCAGCAGCTTATACTCGGTCGGGGCTGAAGCTTTCTTT
-	once	TRBV12-3/TRBV12-4	TRBJ2-7	CASSISVAPYEQYF	TGTGCCAGCAGCATTAGCGTCGCCCCCTACGAGCAGTACTTC
-	few	TRBV20-1	TRBJ2-4	CSASRPRGVSKNIQYF	TGCAGTGCTAGCCGTCCCAGGGGGGTGTCCAAAAACATTCAGTACTTC
-	-	TRBV2	TRBJ2-3	CARQQGPYTDTQYF	TGTGCCCGCCAGCAGGGTCCTTACACAGATACGCAGTATTTT
TRBD2	few	TRBV7-9	TRBJ2-1	CASSSFSGTSGRNEQFF	TGTGCCAGCAGCTCCTTCTCCGGGACTAGCGGGAGAAATGAGCAGTTCTTC
-	many	TRBV15	TRBJ1-2	CATSRDNYGYTF	TGTGCCACCAGCAGAGATAACTATGGCTACACCTTC
TRBD1	-	TRBV10-3	TRBJ1-1	CAISEDRVVTEAFF	TGTGCCATCAGTGAGGACAGGGTGGTTACTGAAGCTTTCTTT
-	-	TRBV5-5	TRBJ1-2	CASSSPLAVYGYTF	TGTGCCAGCAGCTCACCCTTGGCAGTCTATGGCTACACCTTC
-	few	TRBV24-1	TRBJ2-5	CATSDPTAQETQYF	TGTGCCACCAGTGATCCGACAGCTCAAGAGACCCAGTACTTC
-	-	TRBV12-3/TRBV12-4	TRBJ1-1	CASSFRDTEAFF	TGTGCCAGCAGTTTCAGAGACACTGAAGCTTTCTTT
-	-	TRBV20-1	TRBJ2-7	CSANLLYEQYF	TGCAGTGCTAACTTATTGTACGAGCAGTACTTC
-	few	TRBV20-1	TRBJ2-1	CSATPGSYNEQFF	TGCAGTGCCACCCCAGGGTCATACAATGAGCAGTTCTTC
-	-	TRBV5-1	TRBJ2-7	CASSLLGIDYEQYF	TGCGCCAGCAGCTTGTTGGGGATAGACTACGAGCAGTACTTC
-	-	TRBV20-1	TRBJ2-3	CSLFRKVDTQYF	TGCAGTTTATTTCGGAAGGTGGATACGCAGTATTTT
-	-	TRBV15	TRBJ2-5	CATSRDYNTQETQYF	TGTGCCACCAGCAGAGATTATAACACTCAAGAGACCCAGTACTTC
-	few	TRBV12-3/TRBV12-4	TRBJ1-4	CASSLGTGREKLFF	TGTGCCAGCAGTTTGGGTACGGGGAGGGAAAAACTGTTTTTT
-	-	TRBV4-2	TRBJ1-3	CASSQDLYSGNTIYF	TGTGCCAGCAGCCAAGATCTTTACAGTGGAAACACCATATATTTT
-	few	TRBV6-5	TRBJ1-1	CASSYLRTSNTEAFF	TGTGCCAGCAGTTACTTGAGAACTTCCAACACTGAAGCTTTCTTT
TRBD2	few	TRBV9	TRBJ2-1	CASAGGDNEQFF	TGTGCCAGCGCGGGGGGGGACAATGAGCAGTTCTTC
-	many	TRBV7-9	TRBJ2-5	CASSLDRQETQYF	TGTGCCAGCAGCTTGGACAGACAAGAGACCCAGTACTTC
TRBD1	few	TRBV20-1	TRBJ2-7	CSAWPRDRGNEQYF	TGCAGTGCTTGGCCCCGGGACAGGGGGAACGAGCAGTACTTC
-	few	TRBV20-1	TRBJ2-2	CSARDSSGRGQGGELFF	TGCAGTGCTAGAGATTCTTCCGGGCGGGGGCAGGGCGGGGAGCTGTTTTTT
-	few	TRBV7-9	TRBJ2-1	CASSLGGKADEQFF	TGTGCCAGCAGCTTAGGGGGTAAGGCCGATGAGCAGTTCTTC
TRBD2	few	TRBV12-3/TRBV12-4	TRBJ2-7	CASSTRLAGGRGEQYF	TGTGCCAGCAGTACCCGACTAGCGGGGGGGAGAGGCGAGCAGTACTTC
TRBD2	few	TRBV5-1	TRBJ2-3	CASSFRLAGGSSTDTQYF	TGCGCCAGCAGCTTCCGACTAGCGGGTGGCTCTTCCACAGATACGCAGTATTTT
TRBD2	-	TRBV6-2/TRBV6-3	TRBJ2-3	CASSPRAGVVEDTQYF	TGTGCCAGCAGCCCGCGAGCGGGAGTTGTAGAAGATACGCAGTATTTT
-	-	TRBV2	TRBJ1-5	CASSAPGARQPQHF	TGTGCCAGCAGTGCCCCGGGGGCGCGGCAGCCCCAGCATTTT
TRBD2	-	TRBV12-3/TRBV12-4	TRBJ2-6	CASTGGGSGANVLTF	TGTGCCAGCACGGGGGGGGGCTCTGGGGCCAACGTCCTGACTTTC
-	-	TRBV7-6	TRBJ2-7	CASSLGLAGTYPDEQYF	TGTGCCAGCAGCCTAGGACTGGCGGGTACTTACCCGGACGAGCAGTACTTC
-	-	TRBV20-1	TRBJ2-1	CSARSLNEQFF	TGCAGTGCTAGGTCCCTCAATGAGCAGTTCTTC
-	-	TRBV6-2/TRBV6-3	TRBJ2-1	CASTPPWGEQFF	TGTGCCAGCACCCCCCCCTGGGGTGAGCAGTTCTTC